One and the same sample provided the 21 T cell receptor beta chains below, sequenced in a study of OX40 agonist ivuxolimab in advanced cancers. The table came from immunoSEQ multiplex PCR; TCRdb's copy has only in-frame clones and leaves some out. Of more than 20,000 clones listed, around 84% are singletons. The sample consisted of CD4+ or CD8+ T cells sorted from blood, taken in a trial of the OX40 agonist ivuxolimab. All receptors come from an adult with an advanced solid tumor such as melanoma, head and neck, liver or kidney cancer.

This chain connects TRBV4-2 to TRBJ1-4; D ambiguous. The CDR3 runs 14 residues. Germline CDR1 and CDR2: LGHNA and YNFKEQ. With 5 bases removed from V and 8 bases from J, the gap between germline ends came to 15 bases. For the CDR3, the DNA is TGTGCCAGCAGCTTCGGACCCGCAGACGAAAAACTGTTTTTT. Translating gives CASSFGPADEKLFF.

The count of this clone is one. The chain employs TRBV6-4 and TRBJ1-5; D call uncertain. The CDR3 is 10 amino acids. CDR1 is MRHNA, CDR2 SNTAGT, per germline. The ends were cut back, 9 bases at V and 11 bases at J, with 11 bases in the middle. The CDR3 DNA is TGTGCCAGTCTCGGTTCCTCCCAGCATTTT. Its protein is CASLGSSQHF.

Written as DNA, the CDR3 is TGTGCCAGCAGCTCCGGGACAGGGGATAACTATGGCTACACCTTC. Protein: CASSSGTGDNYGYTF. The chain links TRBV5-6 to TRBJ1-2; TRBD1 matches 10 bases. This CDR3 has 15 amino acids. Germline CDR1 is SGHDT and CDR2 is YYEEEE. Losses at the gene ends were 3 bases for V and 1 base for J; bases not matched to a gene: 3. The whole variable domain, filled in from reference TRBV5-6 and TRBJ1-2, reads DAGVTQSPTHLIKTRGQQVTLRCSPKSGHDTVSWYQQALGQGPQFIFQYYEEEERQRGNFPDRFSGHQFPNYSSELNVNALLLGDSALYLCASSSGTGDNYGYTFGSGTRLTVV.

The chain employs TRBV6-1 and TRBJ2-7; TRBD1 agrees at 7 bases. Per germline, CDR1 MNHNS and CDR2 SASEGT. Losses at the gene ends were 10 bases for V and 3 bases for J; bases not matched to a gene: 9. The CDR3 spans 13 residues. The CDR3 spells CATFPGQSYEQYF. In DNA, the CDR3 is TGTGCCACCTTTCCGGGACAGAGCTACGAGCAGTACTTC.

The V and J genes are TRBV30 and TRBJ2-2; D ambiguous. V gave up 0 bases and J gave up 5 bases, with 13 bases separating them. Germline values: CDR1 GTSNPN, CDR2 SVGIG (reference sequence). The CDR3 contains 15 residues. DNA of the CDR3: TGTGCCTGGAGTGTGCGCACAGCCGGGACCGGGGAGCTGTTTTTT. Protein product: CAWSVRTAGTGELFF.

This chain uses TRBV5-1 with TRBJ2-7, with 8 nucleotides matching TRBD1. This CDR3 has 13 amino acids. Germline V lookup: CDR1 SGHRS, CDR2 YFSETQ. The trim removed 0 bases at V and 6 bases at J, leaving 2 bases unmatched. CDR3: CASSLGQGREQYF. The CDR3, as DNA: TGCGCCAGCAGCTTGGGACAGGGGCGCGAGCAGTACTTC. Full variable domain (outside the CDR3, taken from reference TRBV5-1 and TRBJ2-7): KAGVTQTPRYLIKTRGQQVTLSCSPISGHRSVSWYQQTPGQGLQFLFEYFSETQRNKGNFPGRFSGRQFSNSRSEMNVSTLELGDSALYLCASSLGQGREQYFGPGTRLTVT.

CDR3 loop: CASRGDRVRNEQFF. As DNA, the CDR3 is TGTGCCAGCAGGGGGGACAGGGTCAGAAATGAGCAGTTCTTC. The V call is TRBV28, the J call TRBJ2-1, with 9 bases identical to TRBD1. Losses at the gene ends were 6 bases for V and 7 bases for J; bases not matched to a gene: 7. This CDR3 comprises 14 residues. The germline V gene encodes CDR1 MDHEN and CDR2 SYDVKM.

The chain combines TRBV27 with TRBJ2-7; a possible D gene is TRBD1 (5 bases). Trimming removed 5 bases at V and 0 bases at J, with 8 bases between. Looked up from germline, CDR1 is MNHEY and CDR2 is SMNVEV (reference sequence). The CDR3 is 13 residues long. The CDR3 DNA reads TGTGCCAGCAGTGCAGGGTCCTCCTACGAGCAGTACTTC. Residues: CASSAGSSYEQYF.

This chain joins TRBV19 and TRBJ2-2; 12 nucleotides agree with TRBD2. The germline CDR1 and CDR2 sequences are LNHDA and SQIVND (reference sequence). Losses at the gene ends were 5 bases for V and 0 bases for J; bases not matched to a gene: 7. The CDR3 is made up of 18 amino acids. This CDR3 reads CASSEKGLAGTNTGELFF. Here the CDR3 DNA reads TGTGCCAGTAGTGAAAAGGGACTAGCGGGTACGAACACCGGGGAGCTGTTTTTT.

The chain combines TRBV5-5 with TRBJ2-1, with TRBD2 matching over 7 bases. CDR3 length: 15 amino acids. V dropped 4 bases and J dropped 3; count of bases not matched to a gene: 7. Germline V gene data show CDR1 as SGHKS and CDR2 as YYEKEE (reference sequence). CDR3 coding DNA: TGTGCCAGCAGCAAGGGGAGCGGGGACTACAATGAGCAGTTCTTC. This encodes CASSKGSGDYNEQFF.

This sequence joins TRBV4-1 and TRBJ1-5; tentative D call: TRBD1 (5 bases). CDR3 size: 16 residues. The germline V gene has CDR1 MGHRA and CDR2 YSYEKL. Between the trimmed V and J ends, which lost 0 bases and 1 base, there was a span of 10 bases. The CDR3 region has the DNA TGCGCCAGCAGCCAAGATGGGGACTGGAGCAATCAGCCCCAGCATTTT. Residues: CASSQDGDWSNQPQHF.

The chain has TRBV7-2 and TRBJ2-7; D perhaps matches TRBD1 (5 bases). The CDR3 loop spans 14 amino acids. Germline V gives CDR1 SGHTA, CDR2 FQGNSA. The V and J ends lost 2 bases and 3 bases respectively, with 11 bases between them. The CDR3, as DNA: TGTGCCAGCAGCTTAAATCCGACAGACTACGAGCAGTACTTC. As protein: CASSLNPTDYEQYF.

The CDR3 loop reads CASSPRLGSNEQFF. Here the CDR3 DNA reads TGTGCCAGCAGCCCTAGGTTGGGCTCCAATGAGCAGTTCTTC. J is TRBJ2-1 and V is TRBV2; D remains unclear. This CDR3 region has 14 residues. Germline V gives CDR1 SNHLY, CDR2 FYNNEI. The V end lost 6 bases, the J end lost 6 bases, and 15 bases lay between the germline ends. Using reference TRBV2 and TRBJ2-1 for the parts outside the CDR3, the full variable domain is EPEVTQTPSHQVTQMGQEVILRCVPISNHLYFYWYRQILGQKVEFLVSFYNNEISEKSEIFDDQFSVERPDGSNFTLKIRSTKLEDSAMYFCASSPRLGSNEQFFGPGTRLTVL.

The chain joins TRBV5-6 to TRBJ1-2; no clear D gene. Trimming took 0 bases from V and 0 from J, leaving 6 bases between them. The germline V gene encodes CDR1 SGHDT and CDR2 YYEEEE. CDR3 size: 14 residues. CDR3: CASSLVGTNYGYTF. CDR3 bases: TGTGCCAGCAGCTTGGTAGGGACTAACTATGGCTACACCTTC.

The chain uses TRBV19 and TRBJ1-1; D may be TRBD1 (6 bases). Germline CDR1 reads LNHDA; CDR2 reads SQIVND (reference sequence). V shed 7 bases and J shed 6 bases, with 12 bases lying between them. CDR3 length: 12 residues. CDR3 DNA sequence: TGTGCCAGTAAGTGGGCAGGGGCTGAAGCTTTCTTT. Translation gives CASKWAGAEAFF.

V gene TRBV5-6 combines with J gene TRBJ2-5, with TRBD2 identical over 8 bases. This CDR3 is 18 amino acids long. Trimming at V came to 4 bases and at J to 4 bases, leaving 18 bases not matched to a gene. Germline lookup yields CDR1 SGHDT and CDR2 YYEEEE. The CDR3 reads CASSRGHIAGWPGETQYF. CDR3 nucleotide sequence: TGTGCCAGCAGCCGTGGTCATATAGCGGGATGGCCCGGAGAGACCCAGTACTTC. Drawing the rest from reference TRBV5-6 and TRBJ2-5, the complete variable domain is DAGVTQSPTHLIKTRGQQVTLRCSPKSGHDTVSWYQQALGQGPQFIFQYYEEEERQRGNFPDRFSGHQFPNYSSELNVNALLLGDSALYLCASSRGHIAGWPGETQYFGPGTRLLVL.

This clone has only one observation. The CDR3 DNA sequence: TGTGCCAGCAGTGGTCCTGGAGAGCCCCAGCATTTT. Translated, it gives CASSGPGEPQHF. The rearrangement uses TRBV2 and TRBJ1-5; no clear D gene. This CDR3 contains 12 residues. Trimming cost V 4 bases and J 8 bases, with 9 bases left between them. CDR1 is SNHLY, CDR2 FYNNEI, per germline.

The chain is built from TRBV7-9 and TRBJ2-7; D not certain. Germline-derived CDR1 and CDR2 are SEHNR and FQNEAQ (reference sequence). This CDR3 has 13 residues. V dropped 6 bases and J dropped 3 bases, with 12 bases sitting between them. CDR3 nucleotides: TGTGCCAGCAGGTCCAGAACGAACTACGAGCAGTACTTC. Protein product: CASRSRTNYEQYF.

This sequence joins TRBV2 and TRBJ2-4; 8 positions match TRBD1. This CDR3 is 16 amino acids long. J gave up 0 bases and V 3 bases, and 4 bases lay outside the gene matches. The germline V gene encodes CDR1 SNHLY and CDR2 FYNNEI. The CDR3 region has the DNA TGTGCCAGCAGTGAGGGGACAGGTTTAGCCAAAAACATTCAGTACTTC. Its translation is CASSEGTGLAKNIQYF.

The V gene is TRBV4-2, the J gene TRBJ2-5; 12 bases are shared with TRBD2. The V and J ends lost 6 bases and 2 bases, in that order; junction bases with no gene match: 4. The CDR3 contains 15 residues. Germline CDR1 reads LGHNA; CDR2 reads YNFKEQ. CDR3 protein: CASRDGLAGQETQYF. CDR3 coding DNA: TGTGCCAGCAGAGACGGACTAGCGGGGCAAGAGACCCAGTACTTC.

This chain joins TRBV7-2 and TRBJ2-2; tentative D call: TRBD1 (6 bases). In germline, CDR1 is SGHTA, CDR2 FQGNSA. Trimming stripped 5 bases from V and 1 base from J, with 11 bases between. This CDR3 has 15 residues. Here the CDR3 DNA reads TGTGCCAGCAGCCGGGACACAGTGAACACCGGGGAGCTGTTTTTT. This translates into CASSRDTVNTGELFF.